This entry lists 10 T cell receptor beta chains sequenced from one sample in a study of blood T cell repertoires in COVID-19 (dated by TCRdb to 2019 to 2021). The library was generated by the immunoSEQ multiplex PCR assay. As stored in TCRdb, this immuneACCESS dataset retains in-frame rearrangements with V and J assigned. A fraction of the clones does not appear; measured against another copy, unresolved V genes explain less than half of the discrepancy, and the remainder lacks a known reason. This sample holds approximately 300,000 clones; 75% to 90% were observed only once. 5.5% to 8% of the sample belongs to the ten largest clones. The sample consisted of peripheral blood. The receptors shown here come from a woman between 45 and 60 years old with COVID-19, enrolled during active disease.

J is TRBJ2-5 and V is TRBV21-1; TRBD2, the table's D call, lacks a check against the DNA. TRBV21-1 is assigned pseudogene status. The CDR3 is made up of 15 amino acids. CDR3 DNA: TGTGCCAGCAGCAAAATCAGGCGGGATTTTGGGACCCAGTACTTC. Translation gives CASSKIRRDFGTQYF.

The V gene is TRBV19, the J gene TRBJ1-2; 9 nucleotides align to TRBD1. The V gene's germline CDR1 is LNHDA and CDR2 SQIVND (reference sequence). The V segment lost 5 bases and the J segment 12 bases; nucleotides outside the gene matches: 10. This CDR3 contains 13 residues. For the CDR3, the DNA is TGTGCCAGTAGTCTAGGGGGGACAGGGTCTCACACCTTC. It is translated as CASSLGGTGSHTF.

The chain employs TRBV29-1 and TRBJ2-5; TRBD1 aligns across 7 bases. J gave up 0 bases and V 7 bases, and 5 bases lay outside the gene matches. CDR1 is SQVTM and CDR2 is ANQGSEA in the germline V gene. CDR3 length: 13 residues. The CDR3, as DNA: TGCAGCGCTGGGACAGACAACCAAGAGACCCAGTACTTC. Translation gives CSAGTDNQETQYF.

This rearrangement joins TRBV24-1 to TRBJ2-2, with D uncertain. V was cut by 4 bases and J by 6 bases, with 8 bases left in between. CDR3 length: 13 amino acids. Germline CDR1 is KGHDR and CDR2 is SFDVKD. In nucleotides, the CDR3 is TGTGCCACCAGTGACCCCATGTCCGGGGAGCTGTTTTTT. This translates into CATSDPMSGELFF.

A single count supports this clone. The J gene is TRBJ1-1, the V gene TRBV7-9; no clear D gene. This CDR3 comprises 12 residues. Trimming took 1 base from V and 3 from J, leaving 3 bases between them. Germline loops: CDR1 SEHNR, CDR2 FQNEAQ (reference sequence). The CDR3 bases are TGTGCCAGCAGCTTAGACTACACTGAAGCTTTCTTT. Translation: CASSLDYTEAFF.

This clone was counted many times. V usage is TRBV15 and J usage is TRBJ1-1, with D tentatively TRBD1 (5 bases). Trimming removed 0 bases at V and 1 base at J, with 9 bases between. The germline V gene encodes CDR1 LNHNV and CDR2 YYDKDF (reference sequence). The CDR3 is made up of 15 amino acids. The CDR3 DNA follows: TGTGCCACCAGCAGAGAGGCAGGGTCGAACACTGAAGCTTTCTTT. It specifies CATSREAGSNTEAFF. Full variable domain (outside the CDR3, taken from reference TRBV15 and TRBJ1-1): DAMVIQNPRYQVTQFGKPVTLSCSQTLNHNVMYWYQQKSSQAPKLLFHYYDKDFNNEADTPDNFQSRRPNTSFCFLDIRSPGLGDTAMYLCATSREAGSNTEAFFGQGTRLTVV.

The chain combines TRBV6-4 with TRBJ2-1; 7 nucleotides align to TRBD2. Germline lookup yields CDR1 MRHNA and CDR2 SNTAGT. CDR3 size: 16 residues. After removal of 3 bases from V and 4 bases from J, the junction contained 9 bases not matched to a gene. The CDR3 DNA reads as TGTGCCAGCAGTGAGTCTGGCGGGAGCTTATACAATGAGCAGTTCTTC. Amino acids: CASSESGGSLYNEQFF.

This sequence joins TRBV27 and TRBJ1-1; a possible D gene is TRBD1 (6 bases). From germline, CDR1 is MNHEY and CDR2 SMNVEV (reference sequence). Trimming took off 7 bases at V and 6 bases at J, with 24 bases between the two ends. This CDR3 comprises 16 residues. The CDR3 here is CASNPWGGRGNAEAFF. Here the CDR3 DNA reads TGTGCCAGCAACCCATGGGGGGGCAGGGGAAACGCTGAAGCTTTCTTT.

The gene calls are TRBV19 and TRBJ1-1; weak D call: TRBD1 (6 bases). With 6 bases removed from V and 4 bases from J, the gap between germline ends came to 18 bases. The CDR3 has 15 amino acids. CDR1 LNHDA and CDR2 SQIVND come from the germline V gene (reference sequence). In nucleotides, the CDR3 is TGTGCCAGTAGGACCGTTCAGGGGAGTGCCACTGAAGCTTTCTTT. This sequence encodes CASRTVQGSATEAFF.

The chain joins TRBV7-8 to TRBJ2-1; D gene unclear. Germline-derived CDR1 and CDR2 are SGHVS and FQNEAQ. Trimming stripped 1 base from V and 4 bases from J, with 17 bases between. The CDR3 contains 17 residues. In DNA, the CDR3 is TGTGCCAGCAGCTTAGGTCCGTTCGAGCTGAGATACAATGAGCAGTTCTTC. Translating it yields CASSLGPFELRYNEQFF.